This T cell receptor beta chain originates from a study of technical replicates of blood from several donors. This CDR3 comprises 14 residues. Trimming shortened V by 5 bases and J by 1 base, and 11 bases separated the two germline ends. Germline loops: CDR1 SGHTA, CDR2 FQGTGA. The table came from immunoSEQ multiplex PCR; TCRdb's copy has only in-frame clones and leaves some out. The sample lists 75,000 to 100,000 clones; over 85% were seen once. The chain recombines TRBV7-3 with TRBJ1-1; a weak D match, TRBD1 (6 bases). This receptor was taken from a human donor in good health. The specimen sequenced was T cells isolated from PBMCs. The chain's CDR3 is CASSETGGNTEAFF. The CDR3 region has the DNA TGTGCCAGCAGCGAGACAGGCGGGAACACTGAAGCTTTCTTT.